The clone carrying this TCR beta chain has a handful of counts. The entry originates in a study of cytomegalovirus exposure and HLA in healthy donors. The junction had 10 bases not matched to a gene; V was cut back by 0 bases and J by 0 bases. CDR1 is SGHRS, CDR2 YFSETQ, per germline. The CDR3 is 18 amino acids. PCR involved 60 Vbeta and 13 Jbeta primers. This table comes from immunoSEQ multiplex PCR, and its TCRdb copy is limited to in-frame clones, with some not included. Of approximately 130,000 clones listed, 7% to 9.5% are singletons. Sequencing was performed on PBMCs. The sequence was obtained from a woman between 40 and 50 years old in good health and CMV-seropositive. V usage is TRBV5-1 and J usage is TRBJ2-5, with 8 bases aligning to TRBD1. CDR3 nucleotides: TGCGCCAGCAGCTTGGGGCAGGGGGCGGCCCCGTACCAAGAGACCCAGTACTTC. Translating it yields CASSLGQGAAPYQETQYF.